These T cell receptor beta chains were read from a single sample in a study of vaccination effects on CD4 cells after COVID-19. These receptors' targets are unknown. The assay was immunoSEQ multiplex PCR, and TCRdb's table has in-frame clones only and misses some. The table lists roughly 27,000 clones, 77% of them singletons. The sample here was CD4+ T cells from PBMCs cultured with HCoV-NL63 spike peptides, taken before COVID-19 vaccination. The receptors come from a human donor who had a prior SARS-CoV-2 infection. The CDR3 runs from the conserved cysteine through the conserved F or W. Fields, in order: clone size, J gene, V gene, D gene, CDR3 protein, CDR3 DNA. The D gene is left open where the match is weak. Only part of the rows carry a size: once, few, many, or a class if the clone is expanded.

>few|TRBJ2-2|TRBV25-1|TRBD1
CASSESGGDTGELFF
TGTGCCAGCAGTGAATCAGGGGGCGACACCGGGGAGCTGTTTTTT
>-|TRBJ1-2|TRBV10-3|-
CAISEGGRTYGYTF
TGTGCCATCAGTGAAGGCGGGCGGACCTATGGCTACACCTTC
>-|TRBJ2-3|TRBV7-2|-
CASSLSRGETDTQYF
TGTGCCAGCAGCTTAAGTAGGGGGGAAACAGATACGCAGTATTTT
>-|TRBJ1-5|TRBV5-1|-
CASSLQAFGEPQHF
TGCGCCAGCAGCTTACAGGCCTTCGGTGAGCCCCAGCATTTT
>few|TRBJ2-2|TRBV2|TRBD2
CASSEQTSGVTGELFF
TGTGCCAGCAGTGAACAGACTAGCGGGGTCACCGGGGAGCTGTTTTTT
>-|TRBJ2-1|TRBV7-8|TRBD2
CASSSLLRAGVSYNEQFF
TGTGCCAGCAGCTCCCTACTTAGAGCGGGAGTGTCCTACAATGAGCAGTTCTTC
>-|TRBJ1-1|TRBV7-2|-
CASSLVRDGEAFF
TGTGCCAGCAGCTTAGTTCGGGACGGTGAAGCTTTCTTT
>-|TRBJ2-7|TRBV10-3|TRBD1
CAIREQGAAYEQYF
TGTGCCATCAGAGAACAGGGGGCTGCCTACGAGCAGTACTTC
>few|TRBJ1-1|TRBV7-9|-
CASSRLEGAPEAFF
TGTGCCAGCAGCAGACTCGAAGGGGCCCCGGAAGCTTTCTTT
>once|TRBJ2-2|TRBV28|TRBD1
CASSLRGPGELFF
TGTGCCAGCAGTTTAAGGGGGCCCGGGGAGCTGTTTTTT
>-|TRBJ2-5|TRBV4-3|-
CASSRHYGNQETQYF
TGCGCCAGCAGCCGGCACTACGGGAACCAAGAGACCCAGTACTTC
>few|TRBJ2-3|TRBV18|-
CASSPYPGITDTQYF
TGTGCCAGCTCACCATATCCAGGGATAACAGATACGCAGTATTTT
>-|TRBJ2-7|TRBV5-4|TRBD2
CASSLTSDHYEQYF
TGTGCCAGCAGCTTGACTAGCGACCACTACGAGCAGTACTTC
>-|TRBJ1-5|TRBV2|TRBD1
CASRSGQFWQPQHF
TGTGCCAGCAGGTCGGGACAGTTCTGGCAGCCCCAGCATTTT
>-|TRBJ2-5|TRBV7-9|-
CATIRTGGETQYF
TGTGCCACCATTCGTACGGGCGGAGAGACCCAGTACTTC
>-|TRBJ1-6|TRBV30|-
CACTLRDSPLHF
TGTGCCTGCACACTCAGGGATTCACCCCTCCACTTT
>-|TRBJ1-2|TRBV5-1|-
CASKVGVAYGYTF
TGCGCCAGCAAGGTCGGGGTAGCCTATGGCTACACCTTC
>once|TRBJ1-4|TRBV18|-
CASSPVFSGEKLFF
TGTGCCAGCTCACCGGTTTTTTCGGGTGAAAAACTGTTTTTT
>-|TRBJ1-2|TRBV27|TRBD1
CASSLKRQGTNYGYTF
TGTGCCAGCAGTTTAAAGAGACAGGGGACTAACTATGGCTACACCTTC
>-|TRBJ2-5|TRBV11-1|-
CASSPLQETQYF
TGTGCCAGCAGCCCACTGCAGGAGACCCAGTACTTC
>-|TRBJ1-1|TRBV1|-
CTSSTKNTEAFF
TGCACCAGCAGCACTAAGAACACTGAAGCTTTCTTT
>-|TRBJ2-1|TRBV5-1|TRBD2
CASSLEGGLAYNEQFF
TGCGCCAGCAGCTTGGAAGGGGGACTAGCCTACAATGAGCAGTTCTTC
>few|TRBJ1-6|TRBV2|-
CASSEASPPGLMDSPLHF
TGTGCCAGCAGTGAAGCTTCTCCCCCCGGACTGATGGACTCACCCCTCCACTTT
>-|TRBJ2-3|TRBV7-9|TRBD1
CASSLARGRTDTQYF
TGTGCCAGCAGCTTAGCAAGGGGGCGCACAGATACGCAGTATTTT
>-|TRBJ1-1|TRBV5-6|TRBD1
CASSRTGYYEAFF
TGTGCCAGCAGCCGGACAGGGTATTATGAAGCTTTCTTT
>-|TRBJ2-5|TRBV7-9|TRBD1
CASSFNLDREETQYF
TGTGCCAGCAGCTTTAATTTGGACAGGGAAGAGACCCAGTACTTC
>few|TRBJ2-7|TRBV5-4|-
CASSAAGTYEQYF
TGTGCCAGCAGCGCGGCAGGAACCTACGAGCAGTACTTC
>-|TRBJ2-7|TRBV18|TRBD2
CASSPGLVSGEQYF
TGTGCCAGCTCACCGGGACTAGTATCGGGTGAGCAGTACTTC
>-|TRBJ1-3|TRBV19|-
CASSIGWSAGNTIYF
TGTGCCAGTAGTATCGGCTGGAGCGCTGGAAACACCATATATTTT
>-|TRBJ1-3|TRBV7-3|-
CASSLTGGGNTIYF
TGTGCCAGCAGCTTAACGGGAGGTGGAAACACCATATATTTT
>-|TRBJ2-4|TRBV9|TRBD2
CASSVGAGGGAGNIQYF
TGTGCCAGCAGCGTAGGTGCGGGGGGGGGTGCCGGAAACATTCAGTACTTC
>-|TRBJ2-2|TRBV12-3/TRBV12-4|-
CASSSQSGELFF
TGTGCCAGCAGTTCACAGTCCGGGGAGCTGTTTTTT
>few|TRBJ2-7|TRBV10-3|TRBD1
CAIRERTGGLEQYF
TGTGCCATCAGGGAAAGGACAGGGGGGCTCGAGCAGTACTTC
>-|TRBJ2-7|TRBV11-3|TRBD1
CASSPERDRSYEQYF
TGTGCCAGCAGCCCAGAGAGGGACAGGTCATACGAGCAGTACTTC
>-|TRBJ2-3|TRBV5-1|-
CASSLARGSTDTQYF
TGCGCCAGCAGCTTGGCCCGGGGGAGCACAGATACGCAGTATTTT
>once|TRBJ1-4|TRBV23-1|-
CASSHSPGHGNEKLFF
TGCGCCAGCAGTCATTCACCGGGACACGGTAATGAAAAACTGTTTTTT
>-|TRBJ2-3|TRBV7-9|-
CASSRLSTDTQYF
TGTGCCAGCAGTCGTCTTAGCACAGATACGCAGTATTTT
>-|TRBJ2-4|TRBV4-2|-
CASSLGRESAKNIQYF
TGTGCCAGCAGCCTTGGTCGGGAGTCGGCCAAAAACATTCAGTACTTC
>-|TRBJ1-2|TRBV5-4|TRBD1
CASSAPGQGKSGYTF
TGTGCCAGCAGCGCTCCGGGACAGGGGAAATCTGGCTACACCTTC
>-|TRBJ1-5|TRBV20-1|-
CSASLLKGNQPQHF
TGCAGTGCTAGTCTTTTGAAAGGGAATCAGCCCCAGCATTTT
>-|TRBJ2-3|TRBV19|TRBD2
CASSIRSGIPPTDTQYF
TGTGCCAGTAGTATCCGTAGCGGGATTCCCCCAACAGATACGCAGTATTTT
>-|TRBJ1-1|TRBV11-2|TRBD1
CASSLIFRGRGDTEAFF
TGTGCCAGCAGCTTGATTTTCAGGGGGCGCGGGGACACTGAAGCTTTCTTT
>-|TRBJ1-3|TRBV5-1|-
CASSPGPGTGNTIYF
TGCGCCAGCAGCCCGGGTCCGGGGACTGGAAACACCATATATTTT
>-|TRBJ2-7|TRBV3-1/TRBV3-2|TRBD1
CASSHDPGTGVYEQYF
TGTGCCAGCAGCCATGACCCCGGGACAGGGGTGTACGAGCAGTACTTC
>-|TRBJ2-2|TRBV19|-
CASSISGAGAGELFF
TGTGCCAGTAGTATATCCGGGGCGGGCGCCGGGGAGCTGTTTTTT
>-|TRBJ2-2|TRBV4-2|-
CASSQDPSTGELFF
TGTGCCAGCAGCCAAGACCCGTCAACCGGGGAGCTGTTTTTT
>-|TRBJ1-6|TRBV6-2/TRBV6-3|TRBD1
CASSDRGAAYNSPLHF
TGTGCCAGCAGCGACAGGGGGGCGGCCTATAATTCACCCCTCCACTTT
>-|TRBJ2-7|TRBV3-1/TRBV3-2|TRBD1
CASSQDDRGNEQYF
TGTGCCAGCAGCCAAGACGACAGGGGCAACGAGCAGTACTTC
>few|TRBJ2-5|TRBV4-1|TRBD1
CASSPPQGVGQQETQYF
TGCGCCAGCAGCCCCCCACAGGGGGTCGGTCAGCAAGAGACCCAGTACTTC